The rows below give T cell receptor beta chains drawn from one sample of a study of PD-1 blockade in classical Hodgkin lymphoma. Sequencing was performed with immunoSEQ multiplex PCR; in TCRdb, only in-frame clones are kept and a portion is missing. The repertoire includes under 35,000 clones, 88% of them detected once, and roughly 1.2% sits in the top ten. Sequencing was done on a sample of CD4+ T cells from blood. The receptor set was obtained from a human donor with classical Hodgkin lymphoma. The CDR3 runs from the conserved cysteine through the conserved F or W. D genes are given only for firm matches. Size is omitted from some rows. Given values are once, few, many or a class for expanded clones.

V,size,D,J,DNA,CDR3
TRBV5-1,once,TRBD2,TRBJ2-1,TGCGCCAGCAGCTTGGCACTAGCGGGAGGTCGGTCCTACAATGAGCAGTTCTTC,CASSLALAGGRSYNEQFF
TRBV5-1,.,.,TRBJ2-4,TGCGCCAGCAGCTTGGAAGTGGGGAAGCCTGCCATTCAGTACTTC,CASSLEVGKPAIQYF
TRBV5-1,.,TRBD2,TRBJ2-7,TGCGCCAGCAGCTTGGCCCGGGGGGGGTCCTACGAGCAGTACTTC,CASSLARGGSYEQYF
TRBV30,few,.,TRBJ1-5,TGTGCCTGGAGTGTAGGCGGCAGAGGCAATCAGCCCCAGCATTTT,CAWSVGGRGNQPQHF
TRBV7-9,.,.,TRBJ2-7,TGTGCCAGCAGCCCCGAGAACGAGCAGTACTTC,CASSPENEQYF
TRBV27,.,TRBD1,TRBJ2-1,TGTGCCAGCACCTTATCCAGGACTCGAGGGGGCGATGAGCAGTTCTTC,CASTLSRTRGGDEQFF
TRBV5-1,.,.,TRBJ2-5,TGCGCCAGCAGCTCACCCCAAGAGACCCAGTACTTC,CASSSPQETQYF
TRBV18,.,.,TRBJ2-2,TGTGCCAGCTCACCAGAGCGACCGGACACCGGGGAGCTGTTTTTT,CASSPERPDTGELFF
TRBV7-9,.,.,TRBJ2-3,TGTGCCAGCAGCCGCGGTGGGACAGATACGCAGTATTTT,CASSRGGTDTQYF
TRBV11-3,.,TRBD2,TRBJ2-1,TGTGCCAGCAGCAAAGGGACTAGCGGCTACAATGAGCAGTTCTTC,CASSKGTSGYNEQFF
TRBV10-1,.,.,TRBJ2-2,TGCGCCAGCAGTGAGAGATCTAACACCGGGGAGCTGTTTTTT,CASSERSNTGELFF
TRBV5-1,.,.,TRBJ2-5,TGCGCCAGCAGCAACCAAGAGACCCAGTACTTC,CASSNQETQYF
TRBV15,.,.,TRBJ1-1,TGTGCCACCAGCCCGATAGATTCGTGGGTGAACACTGAAGCTTTCTTT,CATSPIDSWVNTEAFF
TRBV6-6,once,.,TRBJ1-2,TGTGCCAGCCGGGACCAGTCCTATGGCTACACCTTC,CASRDQSYGYTF
TRBV5-5,.,.,TRBJ1-1,TGTGCCAGCAGCTTTCAAGGAGGTGTAGGTGAAGCTTTCTTT,CASSFQGGVGEAFF
TRBV29-1,.,TRBD1,TRBJ2-3,TGCAGCGTAGGGGGACAGGGGGCCACAGATACGCAGTATTTT,CSVGGQGATDTQYF
TRBV2,.,.,TRBJ1-1,TGTGCCAGCAGCCGGGGATACACTGAAGCTTTCTTT,CASSRGYTEAFF
TRBV20-1,.,.,TRBJ1-2,TGCAGTGCTTCGACGGGACTTTTACTCACCTTC,CSASTGLLLTF